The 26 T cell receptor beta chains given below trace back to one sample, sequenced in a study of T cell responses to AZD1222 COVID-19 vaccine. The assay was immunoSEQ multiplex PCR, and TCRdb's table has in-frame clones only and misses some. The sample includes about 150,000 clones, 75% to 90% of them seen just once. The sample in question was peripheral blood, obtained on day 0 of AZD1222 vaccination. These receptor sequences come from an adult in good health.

The CDR3 DNA follows: TGTGCCAGCAGTTCCCTAAGGGTTCAAGAGACCCAGTACTTC. It yields the protein CASSSLRVQETQYF. The genes are TRBV6-5 and TRBJ2-5; D unresolved. CDR3 length: 14 amino acids. The germline V gene has CDR1 MNHEY and CDR2 SVGAGI. Deletions cut 4 bases from V and 2 bases from J, with 11 bases between.

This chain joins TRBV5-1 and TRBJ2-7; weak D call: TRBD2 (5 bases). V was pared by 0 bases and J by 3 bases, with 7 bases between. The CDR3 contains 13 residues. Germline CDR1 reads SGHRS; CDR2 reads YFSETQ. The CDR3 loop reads CASSLGAGYEQYF. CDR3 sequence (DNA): TGCGCCAGCAGCTTGGGGGCGGGCTACGAGCAGTACTTC.

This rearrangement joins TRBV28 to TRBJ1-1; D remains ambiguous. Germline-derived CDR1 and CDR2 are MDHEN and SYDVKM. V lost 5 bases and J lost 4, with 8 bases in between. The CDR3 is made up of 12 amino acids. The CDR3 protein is CASSNLGTEAFF. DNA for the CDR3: TGTGCCAGCAGTAACCTAGGCACTGAAGCTTTCTTT.

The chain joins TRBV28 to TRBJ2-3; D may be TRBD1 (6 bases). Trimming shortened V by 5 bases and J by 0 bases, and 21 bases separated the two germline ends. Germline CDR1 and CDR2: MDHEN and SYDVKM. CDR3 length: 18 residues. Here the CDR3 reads CASSPQGGADHSTDTQYF. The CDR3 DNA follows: TGTGCCAGCAGTCCACAGGGTGGCGCGGACCATAGCACAGATACGCAGTATTTT.

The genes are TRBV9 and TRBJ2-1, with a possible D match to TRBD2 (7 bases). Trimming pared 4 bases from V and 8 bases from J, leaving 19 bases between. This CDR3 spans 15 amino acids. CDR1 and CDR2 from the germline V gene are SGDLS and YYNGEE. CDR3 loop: CASSPYSLGGDEQFF. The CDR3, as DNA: TGTGCCAGCAGCCCCTATTCCCTAGGGGGGGATGAGCAGTTCTTC.

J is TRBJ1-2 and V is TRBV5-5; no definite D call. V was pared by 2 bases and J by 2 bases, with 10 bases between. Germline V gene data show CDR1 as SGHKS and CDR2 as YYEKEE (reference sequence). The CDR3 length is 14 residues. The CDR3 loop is CASSLFSENYGYTF. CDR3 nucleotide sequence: TGTGCCAGCAGCTTATTCTCAGAAAACTATGGCTACACCTTC.

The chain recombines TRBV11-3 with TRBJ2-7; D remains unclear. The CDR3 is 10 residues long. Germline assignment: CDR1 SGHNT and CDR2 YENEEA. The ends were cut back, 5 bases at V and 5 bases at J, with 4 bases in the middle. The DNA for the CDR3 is TGTGCCAGCAGCAAGCACGAGCAGTACTTC. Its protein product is CASSKHEQYF.

The CDR3 nucleotides read TGTGCCACCAGCAGAGTCGCTAGCTCCTACAATGAGCAGTTCTTC. This codes for CATSRVASSYNEQFF. The chain uses TRBV15 and TRBJ2-1; no clear D. The CDR3 runs to 15 residues. V dropped 1 base and J dropped 0 bases, with 7 bases sitting between them. Germline CDR1 and CDR2: LNHNV and YYDKDF (reference sequence).

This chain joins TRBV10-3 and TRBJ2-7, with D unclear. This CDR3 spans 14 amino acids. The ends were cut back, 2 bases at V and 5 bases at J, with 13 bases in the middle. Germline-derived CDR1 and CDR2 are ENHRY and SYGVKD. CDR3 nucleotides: TGTGCCATCAGTGAGGGGGTCGGAGCCCACGAGCAGTACTTC. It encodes CAISEGVGAHEQYF.

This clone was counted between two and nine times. CDR3 amino acids: CASSANPESRAGAYEQYF. The CDR3, as DNA: TGTGCCAGCAGCGCAAACCCTGAAAGCCGAGCGGGCGCCTACGAGCAGTACTTC. The chain links TRBV2 to TRBJ2-7; a weak D match, TRBD2 (6 bases). V was clipped by 6 bases and J by 2 bases, with 26 bases between them. The CDR3 sequence is 18 residues long. CDR1 and CDR2 (germline): SNHLY, FYNNEI.

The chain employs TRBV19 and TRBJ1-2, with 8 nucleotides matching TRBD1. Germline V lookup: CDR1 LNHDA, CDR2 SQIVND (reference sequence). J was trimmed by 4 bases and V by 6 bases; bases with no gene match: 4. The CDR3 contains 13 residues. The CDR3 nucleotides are TGTGCCAGTAGCCACGACAGGGGCTATGGCTACACCTTC. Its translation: CASSHDRGYGYTF.

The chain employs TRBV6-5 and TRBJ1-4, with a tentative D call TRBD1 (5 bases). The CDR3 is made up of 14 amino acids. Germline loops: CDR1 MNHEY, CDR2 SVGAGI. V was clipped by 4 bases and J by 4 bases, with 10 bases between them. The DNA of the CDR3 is TGTGCCAGCAGTTCAGGGATGCTTAATGAAAAACTGTTTTTT. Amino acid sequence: CASSSGMLNEKLFF.

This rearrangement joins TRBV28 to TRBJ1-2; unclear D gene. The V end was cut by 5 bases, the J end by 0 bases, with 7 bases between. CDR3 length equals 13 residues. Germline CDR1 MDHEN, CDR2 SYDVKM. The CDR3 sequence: CASSLPPNYGYTF. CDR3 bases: TGTGCCAGCAGTCTGCCTCCTAACTATGGCTACACCTTC.

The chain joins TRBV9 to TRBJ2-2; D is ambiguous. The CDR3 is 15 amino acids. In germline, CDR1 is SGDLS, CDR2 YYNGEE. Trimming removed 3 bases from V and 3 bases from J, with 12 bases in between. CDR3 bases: TGTGCCAGCAGCGCGAACCAGAGATACACCGGGGAGCTGTTTTTT. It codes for CASSANQRYTGELFF.

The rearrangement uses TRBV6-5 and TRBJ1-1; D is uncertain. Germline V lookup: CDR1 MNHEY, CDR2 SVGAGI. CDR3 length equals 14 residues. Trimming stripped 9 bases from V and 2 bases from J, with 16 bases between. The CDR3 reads CARYSQDGNTEAFF. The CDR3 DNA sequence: TGTGCCAGATATTCCCAAGACGGTAACACTGAAGCTTTCTTT.

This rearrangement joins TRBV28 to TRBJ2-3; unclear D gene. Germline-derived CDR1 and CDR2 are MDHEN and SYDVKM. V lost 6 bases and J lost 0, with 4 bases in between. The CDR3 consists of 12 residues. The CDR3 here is CASRESTDTQYF. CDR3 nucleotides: TGTGCCAGCAGGGAAAGCACAGATACGCAGTATTTT.

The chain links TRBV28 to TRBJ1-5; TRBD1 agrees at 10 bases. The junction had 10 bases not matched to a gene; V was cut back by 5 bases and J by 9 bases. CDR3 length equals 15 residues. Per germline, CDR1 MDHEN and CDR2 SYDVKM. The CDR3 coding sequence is TGTGCCAGCAGTATAGGGGGACAGGGGAGTTCGCCCCAGCATTTT. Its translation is CASSIGGQGSSPQHF.

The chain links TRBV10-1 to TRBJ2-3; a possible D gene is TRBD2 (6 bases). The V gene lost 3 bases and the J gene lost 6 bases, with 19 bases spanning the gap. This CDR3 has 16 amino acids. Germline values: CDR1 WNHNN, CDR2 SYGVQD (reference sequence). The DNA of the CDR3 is TGCGCCAGCAGTGACACTACGGGGGTTGATTGGGATACGCAGTATTTT. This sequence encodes CASSDTTGVDWDTQYF.

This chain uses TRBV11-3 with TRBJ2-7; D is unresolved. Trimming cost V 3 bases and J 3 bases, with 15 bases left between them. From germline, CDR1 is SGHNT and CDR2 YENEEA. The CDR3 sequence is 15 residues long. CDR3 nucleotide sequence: TGTGCCAGCAGCTTTGATTCAGGCCCCCTCTACGAGCAGTACTTC. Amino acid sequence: CASSFDSGPLYEQYF.

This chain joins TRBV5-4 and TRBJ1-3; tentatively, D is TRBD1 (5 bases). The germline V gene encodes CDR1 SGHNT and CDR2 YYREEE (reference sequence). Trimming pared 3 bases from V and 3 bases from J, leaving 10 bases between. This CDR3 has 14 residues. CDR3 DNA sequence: TGTGCCAGCAGCTCTGGGACTGTTGGAAACACCATATATTTT. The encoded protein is CASSSGTVGNTIYF.

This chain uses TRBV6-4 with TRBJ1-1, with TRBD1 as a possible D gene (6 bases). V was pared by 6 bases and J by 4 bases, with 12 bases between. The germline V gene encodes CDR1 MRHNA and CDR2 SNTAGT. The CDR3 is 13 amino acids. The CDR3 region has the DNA TGTGCCAGCAGGACTACAGGGTCCACTGAAGCTTTCTTT. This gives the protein CASRTTGSTEAFF.

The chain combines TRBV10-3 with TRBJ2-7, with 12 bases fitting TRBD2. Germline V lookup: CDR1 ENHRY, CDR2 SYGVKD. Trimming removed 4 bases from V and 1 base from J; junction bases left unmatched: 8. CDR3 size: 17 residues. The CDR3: CAISAGLAGTGSYEQYF. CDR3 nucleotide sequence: TGTGCCATCAGTGCAGGACTAGCGGGAACTGGGTCCTACGAGCAGTACTTC.

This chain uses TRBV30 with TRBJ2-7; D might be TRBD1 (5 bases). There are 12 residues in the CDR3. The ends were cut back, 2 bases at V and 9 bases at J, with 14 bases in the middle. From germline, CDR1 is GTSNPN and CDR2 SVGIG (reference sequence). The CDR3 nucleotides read TGTGCCTGGAGTTTGACAGTAGGAGTGCAGTACTTC. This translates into CAWSLTVGVQYF.

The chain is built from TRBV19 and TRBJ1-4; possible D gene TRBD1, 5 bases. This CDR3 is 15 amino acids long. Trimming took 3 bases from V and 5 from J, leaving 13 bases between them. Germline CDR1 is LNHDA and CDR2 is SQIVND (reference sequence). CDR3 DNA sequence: TGTGCCAGTAGTATTGGGGCAGGGATAAATGAAAAACTGTTTTTT. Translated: CASSIGAGINEKLFF.

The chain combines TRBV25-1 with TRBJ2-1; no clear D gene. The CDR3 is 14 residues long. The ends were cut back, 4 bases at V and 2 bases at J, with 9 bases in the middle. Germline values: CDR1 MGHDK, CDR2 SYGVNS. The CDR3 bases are TGTGCCAGCAGTGCCATGGGTCCCTACAATGAGCAGTTCTTC. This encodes CASSAMGPYNEQFF.

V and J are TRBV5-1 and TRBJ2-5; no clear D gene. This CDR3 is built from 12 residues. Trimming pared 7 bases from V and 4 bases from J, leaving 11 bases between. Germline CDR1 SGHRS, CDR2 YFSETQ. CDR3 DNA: TGCGCCAGCCGGGCCGTTTTAGAGACCCAGTACTTC. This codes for CASRAVLETQYF.